The 5 T cell receptor beta chains presented below share a single source sample, sequenced in a study of CD8 T cells in cerebrospinal fluid in Alzheimer's disease. TCRdb reprocessed the 10x single-cell sequencing reads and reports one entry per CDR3 protein, with no DNA. The repertoire shows about 1,100 distinct CDR3 sequences; the top ten hold approximately 10%. The sample was cerebrospinal fluid. These receptors were taken from a human donor with mild cognitive impairment.

By frequency, this clonotype registers large. The chain links TRBV24-1 to TRBJ2-3; as DNA is missing, the TRBD2 call by TCRdb cannot be tested. CDR1 is KGHDR and CDR2 is SFDVKD in the germline V gene. CDR3 length equals 22 residues. This chain's CDR3 is CATLVNLQDRIRLAVYTDTQYF.

Frequency places this clonotype as large. This rearrangement joins TRBV7-9 to TRBJ2-1; TCRdb names TRBD1, which stays unverified in the absence of DNA. The CDR3 runs 15 residues. CDR1 is SEHNR and CDR2 is FQNEAQ in the germline V gene (reference sequence). The CDR3 reads CASNPGTGSYNEQFF.

This clonotype registers medium-sized by frequency. The chain carries TRBV6-4 and TRBJ2-3; absent DNA, TCRdb's TRBD2 call cannot be checked. This CDR3 is built from 15 residues. CDR1 and CDR2 (germline): MRHNA, SNTAGT. This CDR3 reads CASSESGGHADTQYF.

This clonotype is deemed large by its frequency. V and J are TRBV4-3 and TRBJ1-1. Germline V gene data show CDR1 as LGHNA and CDR2 as YSLEER. This CDR3 has 15 residues. The CDR3 spells CASSRDVRGSTEAFF.

This clonotype shows up as medium-sized by frequency. The V gene is TRBV7-3, the J gene TRBJ2-6; TCRdb gives TRBD1 as the D gene, but with no DNA this cannot be confirmed. Germline loops: CDR1 SGHTA, CDR2 FQGTGA. The CDR3 is 18 residues long. Here the CDR3 reads CASSLTARGYVGANVLTF.